The 8 T cell receptor beta chains reported below all come from one sample, sequenced in a study of T-cell reconstitution after alpha-beta-depleted transplantation in children. Preparation of the TCRbeta library was carried out with unique molecular identifiers. TCRdb used MiXCR to reprocess the PCR reads, holding one entry per CDR3 protein. The data hold approximately 500,000 distinct CDR3 sequences, with roughly 30% observed a single time. The starting material was PBMCs, obtained before TCRalphabeta/CD19-depleted stem cell transplant. These receptors came from a boy under three years old with Wiskott-Aldrich syndrome, due to receive a stem cell transplant.

The rearrangement joins TRBV20-1 to TRBJ2-6; perhaps D is TRBD1 or TRBD2 (6 bases each). The CDR3 is 15 amino acids. Trimming pared 0 bases from V and 4 bases from J, leaving 10 bases between. Germline CDR1 DFQATT, CDR2 SNEGSKA (reference sequence). The CDR3: CSARDPGAGANVLTF. CDR3 coding DNA: TGCAGTGCTAGAGATCCGGGGGCCGGGGCCAACGTCCTGACTTTC.

V gene TRBV7-8 combines with J gene TRBJ2-7; 8 nucleotides agree with TRBD1. This CDR3 is 16 amino acids long. V was clipped by 0 bases and J by 5 bases; unmatched bases: 9. Germline V gives CDR1 SGHVS, CDR2 FQNEAQ. CDR3: CASSLAFTDRVHEQYF. The CDR3 DNA reads as TGTGCCAGCAGCTTAGCGTTCACGGACAGGGTCCACGAGCAGTACTTC.

V is TRBV3-1 and J is TRBJ2-1; D not resolved. This CDR3 contains 14 residues. The germline V and J ends were trimmed by 0 bases and 4 bases, with 7 bases remaining between them. The germline V gene encodes CDR1 LGHDT and CDR2 YNNKEL (reference sequence). CDR3 sequence: CASSQDFPYNEQFF. The CDR3 DNA reads TGTGCCAGCAGCCAAGATTTCCCATACAATGAGCAGTTCTTC.

A few counts support this clonotype. This chain connects TRBV6-2 or TRBV6-3 to TRBJ2-2, with 10 nucleotides matching TRBD2. The ends lost 7 bases at V and 4 bases at J; junction bases unmatched: 6. The CDR3 is made up of 15 amino acids. Germline V lookup: CDR1 MNHEY, CDR2 SVGEGT. For the CDR3, the DNA is TGTGCCAGCAATGTAGCGGGGGGTTTCACCGGGGAGCTGTTTTTT. Its protein is CASNVAGGFTGELFF.

This clonotype was seen a handful of times. V usage is TRBV5-1 and J usage is TRBJ2-1, with 9 bases identical to TRBD1. Germline lookup yields CDR1 SGHRS and CDR2 YFSETQ. CDR3 length equals 14 residues. The V segment lost 4 bases and the J segment 9 bases; nucleotides outside the gene matches: 8. CDR3 DNA sequence: TGCGCCAGCAGCACGGGGACAGGGCCTATTGAGCAGTTCTTC. Amino acids: CASSTGTGPIEQFF.

V usage is TRBV7-2 and J usage is TRBJ1-4, with D unresolved. CDR1 SGHTA and CDR2 FQGNSA come from the germline V gene. The CDR3 has 15 residues. V dropped 4 bases and J dropped 2 bases, with 11 bases sitting between them. CDR3 sequence (DNA): TGTGCCAGCAGCTCCACAGTGTTTACTAATGAAAAACTGTTTTTT. It codes for CASSSTVFTNEKLFF.

This clonotype was observed a few times. CDR3 sequence: CASSLRGISSHNEQFF. The CDR3 coding sequence is TGTGCCAGCAGCCTCAGGGGGATTAGTTCGCACAATGAGCAGTTCTTC. The J gene is TRBJ2-1, the V gene TRBV4-2; 7 bases match TRBD1. V was pared by 4 bases and J by 5 bases, with 11 bases of the junction left unmatched. Per germline, CDR1 LGHNA and CDR2 YNFKEQ. This CDR3 region has 16 residues.

This chain links TRBV7-9 with TRBJ1-1, with D perhaps matching TRBD1 (6 bases). The CDR3 length is 15 residues. Per germline, CDR1 SEHNR and CDR2 FQNEAQ (reference sequence). Trimming cost V 5 bases and J 6 bases, with 19 bases left between them. In DNA form, the CDR3 reads TGTGCCAGCAGCCCCTTCTCACAGGGAGGCGCTGAAGCTTTCTTT. Residues: CASSPFSQGGAEAFF.